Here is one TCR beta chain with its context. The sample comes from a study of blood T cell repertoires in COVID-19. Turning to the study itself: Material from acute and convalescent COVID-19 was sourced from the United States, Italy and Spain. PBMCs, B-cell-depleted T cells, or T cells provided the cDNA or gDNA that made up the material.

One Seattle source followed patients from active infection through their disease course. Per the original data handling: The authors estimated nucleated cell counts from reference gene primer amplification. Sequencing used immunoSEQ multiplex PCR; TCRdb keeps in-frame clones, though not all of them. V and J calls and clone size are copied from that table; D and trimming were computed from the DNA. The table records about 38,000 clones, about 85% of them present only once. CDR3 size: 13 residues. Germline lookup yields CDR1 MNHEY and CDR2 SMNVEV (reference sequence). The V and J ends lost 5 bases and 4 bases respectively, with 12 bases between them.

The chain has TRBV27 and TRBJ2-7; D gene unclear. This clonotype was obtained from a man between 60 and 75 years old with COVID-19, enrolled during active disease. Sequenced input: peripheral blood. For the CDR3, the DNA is TGTGCCAGCAGTCCCCAGGCCGGATACGAGCAGTACTTC. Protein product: CASSPQAGYEQYF.